This T cell receptor beta chain comes out of a study of STAT5B mutations in CD4+ large granular lymphocyte leukemia (dated by TCRdb to 2021 to 2024). With respect to the entire study: Among healthy controls, the CDR3 'QG' motif was associated with a particular HLA allele. Flow cytometry performed on FACSCanto II or FACSVerse showed that the purified fractions had more than 95% purity among lymphocytes. The study compared the TCRbeta repertoires of patients with CD4+ T-cell large granular lymphocyte leukemia against those of healthy blood donors. The investigation overall reported the following: Main leukemic clonotypes were private to each patient, although about 25% of the main leukemic clonotypes were found at low frequency in the non-leukemic repertoires of other patients. CD4-sorted patient repertoires appeared more clonal than healthy CD4+ repertoires, and this difference persisted after removing the putative leukemic clones. The data were not HLA-matched, and the higher clonality in CD4+ T-LGLL than in CD8+ T-LGLL could be due to the relatively small sample size. TRBV06-family usage was enriched among the top patient clones (8/27) compared with healthy controls (2/35).

The immunoSEQ assay at survey resolution was applied to genomic DNA for sequencing of TCRbeta rearrangements. The paper's processing steps were these. In the TCR sequencing data, the lowest productive clonotype frequency that could be detected was 2.59 x 10-5. Only productive TCRbeta rearrangements, defined as complete and in-frame sequences, were included in the analyses. The clonality of each sample was calculated as Simpson clonality in the immunoSEQ Analyzer version 3.0. Clones were categorized by frequency as very rare, small, medium, large (1-20%) or hyperexpanded (>20%). Generation probabilities were estimated with OLGA 1.2.3, V-gene circos plots were generated with VDJtools, specificities were searched for in VDJdb, and CDR3 motifs were identified with GLIPH. TCRdb mirrors the immuneACCESS table, restricted to in-frame sequences. Some clones are absent from its copies; in checked studies, under half trace to an unresolved V gene, and the reason for the others is unknown. D and trimming come from the DNA, and the V and J calls and clone size come from that table. Within this sample are approximately 40,000 clones, with approximately 80% of them counted one time only. The leading ten clones occupy around 3.5% of the sample.

A remark on this clone: It lacks a known antigen. No base quality information exists; no much larger clone differs at one position.

The healthy control group was made up of fewer than 40 blood donors, and the Finnish Red Cross blood service supplied their buffy coats. All TCR-sequenced material derived from peripheral blood: patient blood samples and healthy donor buffy coats. Ficoll-Hypaque gradient centrifugation was used to isolate peripheral blood mononuclear cells. CD4+ cells were purified magnetically from the buffy coats of healthy controls. The Gentra Puregene Cell and Tissue kit was used for genomic DNA extraction, and quantification was performed on a Qubit 2.0 fluorometer. Trimming costs V 0 bases and J 5 bases, and their ends lie 6 bases apart. According to the germline V gene (reference sequence), CDR1 reads MNHNY and CDR2 reads SVGAGI. There are 13 amino acids in the CDR3, from cysteine to phenylalanine inclusive. Only the CDR3 region is kept as DNA, spanning 39 bases read in frame from base 1.

Sample: CD4+ T cells from blood buffy coats. This TCR was sampled from a human donor in good health. Rearrangement joined TRBV6-6 to TRBJ2-3; no D gene can be assigned with confidence. In nucleotides, the sequence is TGTGCCAGCAGTTACTCCACTATAGATACGCAGTATTTT. The encoded protein is CASSYSTIDTQYF.